This T cell receptor beta chain was captured in a study of T cell changes during pregnancy in multiple sclerosis. TCRdb's copy holds only in-frame clones and misses some; the assay was immunoSEQ multiplex PCR. The table lists over 90,000 clones, roughly 93% of them singletons. V lost 2 bases to trimming and J lost 6 bases, with 8 bases between them. CDR3 size: 13 residues. Per germline, CDR1 WNHNN and CDR2 SYGVQD (reference sequence). This sequence was found in a female donor with multiple sclerosis, enrolled in a pregnancy study. The sequenced sample was peripheral blood, obtained after pregnancy. The chain links TRBV10-1 to TRBJ2-1, with D unresolved. Here the CDR3 reads CASSENIPNEQFF. The CDR3 region has the DNA TGCGCCAGCAGTGAGAATATCCCCAATGAGCAGTTCTTC.